The text below deals with one T cell receptor (beta chain). This clonotype was detected many times. Its cognate antigen has yet to be identified. No much larger clone is present one base from it, and per-base qualities are unavailable. The treatment or condition tag for this specimen amounts to: in vitro stimulation with specific CMV peptide epitopes to enrich CMV-specific T cells. These data are taken from a study of T cell repertoires in cytomegalovirus infection (dated by TCRdb to 2018 to 2020). Background on the whole study: The peptide stimulations were aimed at well-studied HLA-B-restricted epitopes as well as recently identified HLA-C-restricted CMV epitopes, whose presentation resists viral immunomodulation. Donor HLA type was relevant to the analysis, because carriage of CMV infection together with the matching HLA type was indicated by public TCR beta signatures. Study-level results and caveats: The ex vivo response was dominated by HLA-C-restricted CMV-specific TCR beta clonotypes, which also provided the single most frequent clonotype in two of eight donors. In both this cohort and an independent approximately 370-donor cohort, the cumulative frequency of public TCR beta family members distinguished carriers of CMV infection plus the relevant HLA type.

The reads were generated on an Illumina HiSeq 1500. TCRdb trimmed the raw reads at Q25, called clones with MiXCR and kept productive beta chains. Each CDR3 protein gets just one entry, which takes the most common genes and DNA from the rows behind it. This sample holds roughly 310,000 distinct CDR3 sequences; around 29% were observed only once. The ten most abundant clones make up roughly 20% of the sample. Via the germline V gene, CDR1 is SGHTA and CDR2 FQGNSA. From the cysteine up to the phenylalanine, the CDR3 has a length of 14 residues. Only the CDR3 portion is preserved as DNA: 42 bases, with reading frame beginning at the first base. Trimming leaves V shorter by 0 bases and J shorter by 4 bases, with the junction holding 0 bases beyond the gene matches.

The origin of this receptor is a human donor in good health (CMV status not recorded). Some clones in this sample may be carry-over from other donors' samples. The chain is encoded by TRBV7-2 joined to TRBJ1-1, and 9 bases in between align with TRBD1. The specimen was cultured PBMCs, collected from culture after CMV antigen stimulation. For the CDR3, the sequence is CASSLATGGTEAFF. In nucleotides, the sequence is TGTGCCAGCAGCTTAGCGACAGGGGGCACTGAAGCTTTCTTT.